This TCR beta chain is from a study of T cell repertoires in cytomegalovirus infection. Points from the study as a whole: HLA-C-restricted TCR beta clonotypes specific for CMV led the ex vivo response.

Losses at the gene ends were 5 bases for V and 10 bases for J; bases not matched to a gene: 12. Germline V gene lookup returns CDR1 MDHEN and CDR2 SYDVKM. There are 15 residues in the CDR3. MiXCR, run by TCRdb on the reads, gives a single entry per CDR3 protein. This repertoire shows about 830,000 distinct CDR3 sequences, about 31% found once; its top ten account for 12%. On this clonotype: Its antigen is not identified.

The source of this sequence is a human donor in good health (CMV status not recorded). Some clones in this sample may be carry-over from other donors' samples. The sequences come from cultured CD8+ T cells from PBMCs, collected from culture after CMV antigen stimulation. V usage is TRBV28 and J usage is TRBJ2-1; 9 bases match TRBD2. CDR3 bases: TGTGCCAGCAGTGGGGGCGGGGGGGCCCCGGGCGAGCAGTTCTTC. Protein product: CASSGGGGAPGEQFF.